This T cell receptor beta chain was obtained from a study of shared clonotypes between healthy human individuals. Study-wide background: Donors had three CD4 naive, three CD4 memory, two CD8 naive and one CD8 memory plate apiece.

CDR1 is MDHEN, CDR2 SYDVKM, per germline. V was pared by 1 base and J by 1 base, with 10 bases between. This CDR3 has 15 residues. Some clones are missing from TCRdb's copy, which holds only in-frame ones; the method was immunoSEQ multiplex PCR. The table shows about 2 million clones, with roughly 94% occurring only once. The sequenced sample was naive CD4+ T cells sorted from blood. The subset is: CD45RA+ positively selected. The receptor comes from a man younger than 35 in good health. V usage is TRBV28 and J usage is TRBJ1-2, with TRBD1 as a possible D gene (5 bases). The CDR3 protein is CASSLLVGVNYGYTF. CDR3 in DNA: TGTGCCAGCAGTTTATTGGTAGGGGTTAACTATGGCTACACCTTC.